Here is one T cell receptor beta chain with its context. No antigen is known for it. No much larger clonotype is one base removed from it; base qualities were not supplied. V lost 5 bases and J lost 5 bases, and the count of bases not matched to a germline gene is 8. In the germline V gene, CDR1 corresponds to SGHTA and CDR2 to FQGNSA. Its CDR3 holds 15 amino acids, cysteine through phenylalanine. Here the CDR3 DNA is all that survives: 45 bases in frame from base 1. The TCR beta CDR3 regions were amplified from the RNA transcripts. A first-round RT-PCR of the TCR CDR3 used the HTBI primer set with the Qiagen OneStep RT-PCR kit. A second multiplex PCR round built the libraries, followed by size selection and purification. The libraries were sequenced on an Illumina HiSeq2000 using paired-end 100 bp reads. The paper's data handling went like this. SOAPnuke was used to process the raw data, with reads discarded if the reads contained adapters or uncalled bases, had a mean Phred below 15, or lacked an exact constant-primer or identifier match. High-quality paired reads were merged with COPE v1.2.5, and unique nucleotide sequences were defined as clonotypes. MiTCR v1.1 was used to align clonotypes to the IMGT TRBV, TRBD and TRBJ reference segments. The analysis was restricted to V-J combinations with a frequency above 0.0001, which together covered roughly 99% of the repertoires. The TCS score was defined as the ratio of F50 (clonal expansion) to E x V (chaos), calculated using BLOSUM62-based TCRdist between CDR3 peptides within each V-J. Welch's t-statistics and random forest reduced around 520 V-J features to 13, which were used in a naive Bayes classifier (R e1071). TCRdb reran the public reads through fastp at Q25 and MiXCR, keeping productive beta chains. CDR3 protein duplicates are merged, each entry listing the most common genes and DNA. For this entry, the V and J calls and clone size follow TCRdb and not the study's own pipeline. Recorded for this sample are 250,000 to 300,000 distinct CDR3 sequences; roughly 19% of them occurred a single time. The ten most abundant clones make up 39% of the sample.

Ophthalmopathy patients had moderately to severely active disease, Clinical Activity Score of at least 3, NOSPECS grade of at least 4, and duration under 3 months. The study excluded patients with uncontrolled infections, other autoimmune diseases, pregnancy or lactation. Clinical symptoms, serum thyroxine and TRAb, thyroid ultrasound, and orbital computed tomography formed the basis for the diagnoses. PBMCs were isolated from about 10 ml of fresh peripheral blood by Ficoll-Paque density gradient centrifugation. Total RNA was extracted with Trizol reagent, and quality was checked on an Agilent 2100 Bioanalyzer. This specimen belongs to a study of T cells in Graves' hyperthyroidism and ophthalmopathy (dated by TCRdb to between 2017 and 2020). Context from the whole study: Peripheral blood was sampled at the time of initial diagnosis, prior to any treatment. Prospective prediction of ophthalmopathy was tested in an independent validation cohort consisting of 18 to 20 hyperthyroidism patients and 17 patients who later progressed to ophthalmopathy. In over five Graves' hyperthyroidism patients, the study also compared T-cell repertoires from thyroid tissue with T-cell repertoires from blood. The approximately 100 discovery patients were divided at random into training and test sets in a 7:3 ratio. Once sampling was done, hyperthyroidism patients were given methimazole at a starting dose of 30 mg daily, whereas ophthalmopathy patients were given high-dose intravenous methylprednisolone. To identify TCR V-J signatures that set the groups apart, the researchers used a discovery cohort of approximately 98 patients, made up of 40 to 45 with Graves' ophthalmopathy and 57 with stable Graves' hyperthyroidism. The paper reports TCR Vbeta CDR3 sequencing of 140 or so peripheral blood samples: approximately 41 ophthalmopathy, under 85 hyperthyroidism and around 17 progressor patients.

Overall results and qualifications from the work: No statistical method was used to fix the sample size in advance, and group allocation was not hidden from the investigators. In validation, the model predicted progression to ophthalmopathy with approximately 71% sensitivity and 72.22% specificity, a median of roughly seven months before onset. Most expanded thyroid clonotypes (frequency above 0.001) were also detected in blood, suggesting blood repertoires may reflect thyroid immune responses. In cross-validation, a model built on a 13 V-J signature told ophthalmopathy apart from stable hyperthyroidism with approximately 90% sensitivity and roughly 81% specificity, and in testing the same model reached 80%/75%.

This chain joins TRBV7-2 to TRBJ2-2, with TRBD1 matching 7 junction bases. The sequence came from a man aged 50-59 years with Graves' ophthalmopathy. The sample comprised blood. The nucleotides are TGTGCCAGCAGCCCAGGGACAGTCCTGACCGGGGAGCTGTTTTTT. It translates as CASSPGTVLTGELFF.